Listed below are T cell receptor beta chains from one sample, sequenced in a study of T cells after yellow fever vaccination. One entry per CDR3 protein results from TCRdb running MiXCR on the 5' RACE reads. The table shows some 260,000 distinct CDR3 sequences, with roughly 5% occurring only once. The sample was CD4+ T cells sorted from PBMCs, taken on the day of the yellow fever booster vaccination. The receptors shown here come from a man between 18 and 29 years old who received the YFV17D yellow fever vaccine. Each CDR3 is given with its conserved first and last residue. A D gene is named only where the DNA matches it firmly. Where a row states a size, it is once, few, many or the class of an expanded clone; other rows omit it.

TRBJ2-5 many NA 13 TRBV7-2 CASSSSFGETQYF TGTGCCAGCAGCTCCTCATTTGGGGAGACCCAGTACTTC
TRBJ2-5 many NA 15 TRBV5-1 CASSLDPRPRETQYF TGCGCCAGCAGCTTGGACCCCCGTCCCCGAGAGACCCAGTACTTC
TRBJ2-5 many NA 15 TRBV7-3 CASSLIGLDGETQYF TGTGCCAGCAGCTTAATAGGGCTGGATGGAGAGACCCAGTACTTC
TRBJ2-3 many NA 14 TRBV7-2 CASSKQTRTDTQYF TGTGCCAGCAGCAAACAGACCCGCACAGATACGCAGTATTTT
TRBJ1-5 many NA 14 TRBV12-3/TRBV12-4 CASSLVNSNQPQHF TGTGCCAGCAGTTTAGTAAATAGCAATCAGCCCCAGCATTTT
TRBJ2-2 many NA 13 TRBV7-6 CASSSEGSGELFF TGTGCCAGCAGCTCAGAGGGATCCGGGGAGCTGTTTTTT
TRBJ1-1 many NA 14 TRBV20-1 CSARDVGVNTEAFF TGCAGTGCTAGAGATGTTGGGGTGAACACTGAAGCTTTCTTT
TRBJ2-5 NA NA 22 TRBV7-2 CASSQGFLGLGGRGRKGETQYF TGTGCCAGCAGCCAAGGGTTTCTTGGATTGGGGGGCAGAGGGAGGAAGGGAGAGACCCAGTACTTC
TRBJ2-5 NA TRBD1 17 TRBV7-9 CASSLVYVKRQGETQYF TGTGCCAGCAGCTTGGTGTATGTGAAGCGACAGGGAGAGACCCAGTACTTC
TRBJ2-6 many TRBD1 19 TRBV11-2 CASSRYRTGAPSGANVLTF TGTGCCAGCAGCCGCTACAGGACAGGGGCCCCTTCTGGGGCCAACGTCCTGACTTTC
TRBJ2-3 NA TRBD2 16 TRBV20-1 CSASAPGLAGGETQYF TGCAGTGCTAGTGCTCCGGGACTAGCGGGGGGTGAGACGCAGTATTTT
TRBJ1-5 few NA 13 TRBV6-1 CASSRGVNQPQHF TGTGCCAGCAGTCGGGGGGTCAATCAGCCCCAGCATTTT
TRBJ1-5 many NA 16 TRBV7-2 CASSLGDGTTNQPQHF TGTGCCAGCAGCTTAGGAGACGGGACAACCAATCAGCCCCAGCATTTT
TRBJ2-3 NA NA 14 TRBV10-3 CAISGLGGTDTQYF TGTGCCATCAGTGGGCTGGGAGGAACAGATACGCAGTATTTT
TRBJ2-1 many NA 15 TRBV15 CATSGGRLPYNEQFF TGTGCCACCAGCGGAGGCAGATTGCCCTACAATGAGCAGTTCTTC
TRBJ1-4 many NA 15 TRBV20-1 CSGQRGWGTHGKLFF TGCAGCGGTCAGAGGGGTTGGGGGACCCACGGAAAACTGTTTTTT
TRBJ2-1 many NA 15 TRBV5-1 CASSLRGPSYNEQFF TGCGCCAGCAGCTTGAGGGGTCCGTCCTACAATGAGCAGTTCTTC
TRBJ2-2 many NA 14 TRBV11-2 CASSLFRGAGELFF TGTGCCAGCAGCTTATTTAGGGGAGCCGGGGAGCTGTTTTTT
TRBJ2-5 NA TRBD2 14 TRBV5-5 CASSLRGGFETQYF TGTGCCAGCAGCCTCCGGGGGGGCTTTGAGACCCAGTACTTC
TRBJ2-1 NA NA 14 TRBV20-1 CSASDSTKDNEQFF TGCAGTGCTAGTGACAGTACTAAGGACAATGAGCAGTTCTTC
TRBJ1-5 few NA 14 TRBV20-1 CSAYPDSSNQPQHF TGCAGTGCTTACCCCGACAGTAGCAATCAGCCCCAGCATTTT
TRBJ2-5 NA TRBD2 14 TRBV29-1 CSVGGGGAGETQYF TGCAGCGTTGGTGGCGGGGGGGCCGGAGAGACCCAGTACTTC
TRBJ1-4 few TRBD1 14 TRBV28 CASSTGTVNEKLFF TGTGCCAGCAGCACCGGGACAGTGAATGAAAAACTGTTTTTT
TRBJ2-2 many NA 17 TRBV3-1 CASSPPELGIEAGELFF TGTGCCAGCAGCCCACCCGAACTGGGAATAGAAGCCGGGGAGCTGTTTTTT
TRBJ2-1 few NA 16 TRBV11-1 CASSLAPGAGFDEQFF TGTGCCAGCAGCTTAGCGCCGGGGGCCGGTTTCGATGAGCAGTTCTTC
TRBJ1-2 few NA 16 TRBV7-2 CASSLALTQLNYGYTF TGTGCCAGCAGCTTAGCGTTGACTCAACTTAACTATGGCTACACCTTC
TRBJ2-5 NA NA 13 TRBV14 CASSQGSRETQYF TGTGCCAGCAGCCAAGGCAGTCGAGAGACCCAGTACTTC
TRBJ2-7 NA NA 14 TRBV20-1 CSAREGQYIYEQYF TGCAGTGCTAGGGAAGGACAGTATATCTACGAGCAGTACTTC
TRBJ2-2 many TRBD1 18 TRBV5-1 CASSLALLDRGRTGELFF TGCGCCAGCAGCTTGGCCCTCCTCGACAGGGGGCGAACCGGGGAGCTGTTTTTT
TRBJ2-4 many NA 17 TRBV20-1 CSARGWEGASGKNIQYF TGCAGTGCCAGGGGGTGGGAGGGGGCTAGTGGCAAAAACATTCAGTACTTC
TRBJ2-7 many NA 15 TRBV5-4 CASSFTPTEAYEQYF TGTGCCAGCAGCTTTACCCCGACAGAAGCCTACGAGCAGTACTTC
TRBJ1-1 few TRBD1 14 TRBV5-4 CASSSTGLGTEAFF TGTGCCAGCAGCTCGACAGGGCTCGGCACTGAAGCTTTCTTT
TRBJ2-7 many NA 11 TRBV4-3 CASSRGYEQYF TGCGCCAGCAGCCGGGGATACGAGCAGTACTTC
TRBJ1-2 few TRBD1 15 TRBV20-1 CSATLGTADYYGYTF TGCAGTGCTACTCTAGGGACAGCCGATTACTATGGCTACACCTTC
TRBJ1-2 few NA 13 TRBV27 CASSSVGHYGYTF TGTGCCAGCAGTTCGGTAGGGCACTATGGCTACACCTTC
TRBJ1-2 many NA 14 TRBV7-2 CASSLVTLDYGYTF TGTGCCAGCAGCTTAGTCACCTTAGACTATGGCTACACCTTC
TRBJ1-5 many NA 15 TRBV5-6 CASSSGGFGNQPQHF TGTGCCAGCAGCTCGGGGGGCTTTGGGAATCAGCCCCAGCATTTT
TRBJ2-1 few TRBD2 13 TRBV7-2 CASSPRGGNEQFF TGTGCCAGCAGCCCGCGGGGGGGTAACGAGCAGTTCTTC
TRBJ2-3 many TRBD2 14 TRBV20-1 CSARTSGGANTQYF TGCAGTGCCCGGACTAGCGGGGGGGCAAATACGCAGTATTTT
TRBJ2-6 few NA 15 TRBV7-2 CASTLDLSGANVLTF TGTGCCAGCACTCTTGACCTCTCTGGGGCCAACGTCCTGACTTTC
TRBJ2-1 many TRBD2 13 TRBV10-3 CATSGGGGDEQFF TGTGCCACGAGCGGGGGAGGAGGGGATGAGCAGTTCTTC
TRBJ2-4 few TRBD1 19 TRBV6-2/TRBV6-3 CASSDTGGSSTLAKNIQYF TGTGCCAGCAGCGACACAGGGGGATCGTCCACCCTAGCCAAAAACATTCAGTACTTC
TRBJ2-3 few TRBD2 17 TRBV3-1 CASSQRRAGGPGDTQYF TGTGCCAGCAGCCAAAGACGAGCGGGGGGGCCGGGAGATACGCAGTATTTT
TRBJ2-1 many NA 13 TRBV7-2 CASSSPGVNEQFF TGTGCCAGCAGCTCCCCAGGCGTCAATGAGCAGTTCTTC
TRBJ2-3 many NA 14 TRBV5-1 CASSTGPSTDTQYF TGCGCCAGCAGCACCGGACCTAGCACAGATACGCAGTATTTT
TRBJ1-3 few TRBD1 15 TRBV12-3/TRBV12-4 CASSWTGGVGNTIYF TGTGCCAGCAGTTGGACAGGGGGTGTTGGAAACACCATATATTTT
TRBJ1-2 NA NA 11 TRBV28 CASSQWAGYTF TGTGCCAGCAGCCAGTGGGCTGGCTACACCTTC
TRBJ1-2 NA NA 14 TRBV12-3/TRBV12-4 CASNPGAGTSGYTF TGTGCCAGCAATCCTGGTGCAGGGACGAGTGGCTACACCTTC
TRBJ2-1 NA NA 12 TRBV7-2 CASSQKTSPAPF TGTGCCAGCAGCCAGAAAACTAGCCCAGCCCCCTTC
TRBJ1-5 NA NA 14 TRBV7-2 CASSERIGNQPQHF TGTGCCAGCAGCGAGAGGATTGGCAATCAGCCCCAGCATTTT
TRBJ1-3 NA NA 15 TRBV30 CAWGQGHLSGNTIYF TGTGCCTGGGGTCAGGGACACCTCTCTGGAAACACCATATATTTT